These T cell receptor beta chains were read from a single sample in a study of blood T cell repertoires in COVID-19. The table came from immunoSEQ multiplex PCR; TCRdb's copy has only in-frame clones and leaves some out. In the table there are 350,000 to 450,000 clones, around 91% of which are singletons. The sequencing sample was made of peripheral blood. All receptors come from a woman in her 40s with COVID-19, enrolled during active disease. Both conserved end residues are part of each CDR3. The D gene is left open where the match is weak. Clone size is shown for a subset of rows, as once, few, many or a class of expanded clone.

d_call | j_call | clone_size | v_call | cdr3_aa | cdr3_nt
TRBD2 | TRBJ2-1 | NA | TRBV5-1 | CASSFPSGLYNEQFF | TGCGCCAGCAGCTTCCCTAGCGGGCTCTACAATGAGCAGTTCTTC
TRBD1 | TRBJ2-1 | NA | TRBV19 | CASSSTGPWDNEQFF | TGTGCCAGTAGTTCGACAGGGCCATGGGACAATGAGCAGTTCTTC
NA | TRBJ2-3 | NA | TRBV24-1 | CATSGGGVSDTQYF | TGTGCCACCAGTGGAGGAGGGGTTTCAGATACGCAGTATTTT
TRBD1 | TRBJ1-6 | NA | TRBV4-3 | CASSLDRGQYNSPLHF | TGCGCCAGCAGCCTAGACAGGGGACAGTATAATTCACCCCTCCACTTT
NA | TRBJ2-7 | NA | TRBV28 | CASSFKETVYEQYF | TGTGCCAGCAGTTTCAAAGAGACAGTCTACGAGCAGTACTTC
NA | TRBJ1-1 | once | TRBV6-5 | CASSYCLTKRCTEAFF | TGTGCCAGCAGTTACTGCTTAACTAAGCGGTGCACTGAAGCTTTCTTT
NA | TRBJ1-1 | NA | TRBV20-1 | CSASGRGETTEAFF | TGCAGTGCTAGTGGAAGGGGCGAAACCACTGAAGCTTTCTTT
NA | TRBJ2-1 | NA | TRBV28 | CASSFFGRDHNEQFF | TGTGCCAGCAGTTTTTTCGGGCGGGACCACAATGAGCAGTTCTTC
TRBD1 | TRBJ1-5 | NA | TRBV19 | CASSRAETGGRQPQHF | TGTGCCAGTAGTAGGGCCGAGACAGGGGGTAGGCAGCCCCAGCATTTT
NA | TRBJ1-2 | NA | TRBV20-1 | CSARVGEGYTF | TGCAGTGCTAGAGTCGGGGAAGGCTACACCTTC
TRBD1 | TRBJ1-1 | NA | TRBV4-2 | CASSKTDRGDTEAFF | TGTGCCAGCAGCAAAACGGACAGGGGGGACACTGAAGCTTTCTTT
NA | TRBJ1-4 | NA | TRBV28 | CASSLGGRRILDEKLFF | TGTGCCAGCAGTTTGGGAGGGAGGAGGATTTTGGATGAAAAACTGTTTTTT
TRBD1 | TRBJ2-2 | NA | TRBV10-3 | CAIRGQGVYTGELFF | TGTGCCATCAGGGGGCAGGGGGTTTACACCGGGGAGCTGTTTTTT
TRBD1 | TRBJ1-1 | NA | TRBV19 | CASGDRVQVRAFF | TGTGCCAGTGGGGACAGGGTACAAGTAAGAGCTTTCTTT
TRBD1 | TRBJ1-5 | NA | TRBV30 | CAWSADRGPLLKPQHF | TGTGCCTGGAGTGCCGACAGGGGGCCCCTCCTTAAGCCCCAGCATTTT
NA | TRBJ2-1 | NA | TRBV7-2 | CASSLGGGGYNEQFF | TGTGCCAGCAGCTTAGGGGGAGGAGGCTACAATGAGCAGTTCTTC
TRBD1 | TRBJ1-4 | NA | TRBV7-8 | CASSINRDRGNTNEKLFF | TGTGCCAGCAGCATTAACCGGGACAGGGGTAATACTAATGAAAAACTGTTTTTT
TRBD1 | TRBJ2-2 | NA | TRBV5-6 | CASSRQGVDTGELFF | TGTGCCAGCAGCCGACAGGGGGTCGACACCGGGGAGCTGTTTTTT
TRBD1 | TRBJ1-1 | NA | TRBV7-2 | CASSPKGQVPEAFF | TGTGCCAGCAGTCCTAAGGGACAGGTGCCTGAAGCTTTCTTT
TRBD1 | TRBJ1-6 | NA | TRBV27 | CASSLTGTALNSPLHF | TGTGCCAGCAGCCTTACTGGGACAGCCCTTAATTCACCCCTCCACTTT
TRBD1 | TRBJ2-7 | NA | TRBV7-2 | CASSFRQGGHEQYF | TGTGCCAGCAGCTTTAGACAGGGGGGCCACGAGCAGTACTTC
NA | TRBJ2-2 | few | TRBV5-4 | CASSFLGTGELFF | TGTGCCAGCAGCTTCCTCGGCACCGGGGAGCTGTTTTTT
NA | TRBJ1-1 | NA | TRBV5-1 | CASSLGAANTEAFF | TGCGCCAGCAGCTTGGGTGCGGCCAACACTGAAGCTTTCTTT
NA | TRBJ1-6 | NA | TRBV4-1 | CASSLAPGSYNSPLHF | TGCGCCAGCAGCCTAGCCCCGGGCTCCTATAATTCACCCCTCCACTTT
NA | TRBJ2-2 | NA | TRBV5-1 | CASSFGVGQNTGELFF | TGCGCCAGCAGCTTTGGGGTCGGACAGAACACCGGGGAGCTGTTTTTT
TRBD1 | TRBJ1-3 | NA | TRBV10-3 | CAIKTGTGDSAGNTIYF | TGTGCCATCAAAACCGGGACAGGGGACTCGGCTGGAAACACCATATATTTT
NA | TRBJ1-5 | NA | TRBV24-1 | CATSDSGPLGGGEPQHF | TGTGCCACCAGTGATTCGGGCCCCTTGGGGGGGGGTGAGCCCCAGCATTTT
NA | TRBJ2-7 | NA | TRBV4-3 | CASSQVLDKSYEQYF | TGCGCCAGCAGCCAAGTCTTGGACAAATCTTACGAGCAGTACTTC
TRBD2 | TRBJ2-3 | NA | TRBV2 | CASRISGGLTDTQYF | TGTGCCAGCAGGATTAGCGGGGGGCTCACAGATACGCAGTATTTT
TRBD1 | TRBJ1-4 | NA | TRBV7-8 | CASSLGSGRGLGKLFF | TGTGCCAGCAGCTTAGGATCGGGCAGGGGGCTCGGAAAACTGTTTTTT
TRBD1 | TRBJ1-1 | NA | TRBV18 | CASSLDRVNTEAFF | TGTGCCAGCTCCCTCGACAGGGTCAACACTGAAGCTTTCTTT
TRBD2 | TRBJ2-1 | NA | TRBV5-6 | CASSISGVGYNEQFF | TGTGCCAGCAGCATTAGCGGGGTGGGCTACAATGAGCAGTTCTTC
NA | TRBJ1-3 | NA | TRBV11-3 | CATFGGFSGNTIYF | TGTGCCACATTTGGGGGCTTCTCTGGAAACACCATATATTTT
TRBD1 | TRBJ1-3 | NA | TRBV5-6 | CASSLGGRGIGNTIYF | TGTGCCAGCAGCTTGGGAGGCAGGGGGATAGGAAACACCATATATTTT
NA | TRBJ1-1 | NA | TRBV6-5 | CASSYSGTLKNTEAFF | TGTGCCAGCAGTTACTCCGGGACACTTAAGAACACTGAAGCTTTCTTT
TRBD1 | TRBJ2-7 | NA | TRBV3-1/TRBV3-2 | CASSQERTGDGWSCYEQYF | TGTGCCAGCAGCCAAGAGCGGACAGGGGACGGTTGGAGCTGCTACGAGCAGTACTTC
TRBD1 | TRBJ1-5 | NA | TRBV28 | CASSLGDRGPPQHF | TGTGCCAGCAGTTTAGGGGACAGGGGGCCGCCCCAGCATTTT
NA | TRBJ2-7 | NA | TRBV6-4 | CASSATEGSYEQYF | TGTGCCAGCAGTGCTACAGAGGGCTCCTACGAGCAGTACTTC
NA | TRBJ1-3 | NA | TRBV19 | CASSRGSTGNTIYF | TGTGCCAGTAGCAGGGGATCAACTGGAAACACCATATATTTT
NA | TRBJ1-4 | NA | TRBV7-9 | CASSLGLQGKLFF | TGTGCCAGCAGCTTAGGGCTGCAGGGAAAACTGTTTTTT
NA | TRBJ1-1 | NA | TRBV28 | CASSLGGTPTTEAFF | TGTGCCAGCAGTTTGGGGGGAACACCTACGACTGAAGCTTTCTTT
NA | TRBJ1-3 | NA | TRBV9 | CASRPSSGNTIYF | TGTGCCAGCCGACCTAGCTCTGGAAACACCATATATTTT
TRBD2 | TRBJ2-1 | once | TRBV14 | CASSRTSGRVYNEQFF | TGTGCCAGCAGCCGAACAAGCGGGAGGGTCTACAATGAGCAGTTCTTC
NA | TRBJ1-1 | once | TRBV6-5 | CASSKAKNTEAFF | TGTGCCAGCAGCAAAGCTAAGAACACTGAAGCTTTCTTT
TRBD1 | TRBJ2-7 | NA | TRBV13 | CASSPGQGTPLEQYF | TGTGCCAGCAGCCCGGGACAGGGGACCCCCCTCGAGCAGTACTTC
NA | TRBJ2-2 | NA | TRBV28 | CASIGGSNTGELLF | TGTGCCAGCATCGGTGGCTCGAACACCGGGGAGCTGCTTTTT
NA | TRBJ1-1 | NA | TRBV28 | CASRSTVASAEAFF | TGTGCCAGCCGATCGACCGTAGCCAGCGCTGAAGCTTTCTTT
TRBD1 | TRBJ1-1 | once | TRBV30 | CAWSRQGNTEAFF | TGTGCCTGGAGCCGACAGGGGAACACTGAAGCTTTCTTT
NA | TRBJ1-4 | NA | TRBV27 | CASSLLRGTGNEKLFF | TGTGCCAGCAGTTTATTAAGGGGGACGGGTAATGAAAAACTGTTTTTT
TRBD2 | TRBJ2-7 | NA | TRBV27 | CASRSIAGGSYEQYF | TGTGCCAGCAGGAGTATAGCGGGAGGGTCCTACGAGCAGTACTTC
TRBD1 | TRBJ1-1 | NA | TRBV28 | CASSTGGRGMGAFF | TGTGCCAGCAGTACAGGGGGCCGTGGAATGGGTGCTTTCTTT
TRBD1 | TRBJ1-5 | NA | TRBV19 | CASSGTGTGLQPQHF | TGTGCCAGTAGTGGTACCGGGACAGGGCTTCAGCCCCAGCATTTT
NA | TRBJ2-1 | NA | TRBV5-4 | CASSSSRGSYNEQFF | TGTGCCAGCAGCTCCTCGCGGGGCTCCTACAATGAGCAGTTCTTC
TRBD1 | TRBJ1-1 | NA | TRBV5-1 | CASSPPGQGNTEAFF | TGCGCCAGCAGCCCGCCGGGACAGGGAAACACTGAAGCTTTCTTT
NA | TRBJ1-2 | NA | TRBV7-9 | CASSLEGVVNGYTF | TGTGCCAGCAGCTTAGAAGGGGTAGTCAATGGCTACACCTTC
NA | TRBJ1-2 | NA | TRBV5-1 | CASSLHSGGLMTDLNYGYTF | TGCGCCAGCAGCTTGCATTCCGGAGGCCTGATGACGGACCTTAACTATGGCTACACCTTC
NA | TRBJ1-5 | NA | TRBV7-9 | CASSPSGGDSQPQHF | TGTGCCAGCAGCCCCTCGGGGGGGGATAGTCAGCCCCAGCATTTT